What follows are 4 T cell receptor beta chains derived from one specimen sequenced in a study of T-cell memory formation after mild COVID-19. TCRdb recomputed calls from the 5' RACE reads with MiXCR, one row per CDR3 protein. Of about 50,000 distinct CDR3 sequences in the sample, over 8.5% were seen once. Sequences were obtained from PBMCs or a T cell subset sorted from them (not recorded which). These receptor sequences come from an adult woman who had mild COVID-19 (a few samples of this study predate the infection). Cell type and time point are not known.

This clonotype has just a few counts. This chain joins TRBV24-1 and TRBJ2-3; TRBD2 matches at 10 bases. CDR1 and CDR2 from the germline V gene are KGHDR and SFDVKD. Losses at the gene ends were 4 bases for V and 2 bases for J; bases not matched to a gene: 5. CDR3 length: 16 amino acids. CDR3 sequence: CATSESLAGDTDTQYF. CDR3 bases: TGTGCCACCAGTGAATCGCTAGCGGGGGACACAGATACGCAGTATTTT.

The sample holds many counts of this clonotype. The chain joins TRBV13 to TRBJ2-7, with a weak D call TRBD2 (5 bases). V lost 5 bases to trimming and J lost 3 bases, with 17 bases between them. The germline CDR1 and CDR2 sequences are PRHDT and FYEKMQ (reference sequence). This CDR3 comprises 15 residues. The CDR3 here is CASSLASGTYYEQYF. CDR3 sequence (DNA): TGTGCCAGCAGCCTAGCTTCGGGAACCTACTACGAGCAGTACTTC.

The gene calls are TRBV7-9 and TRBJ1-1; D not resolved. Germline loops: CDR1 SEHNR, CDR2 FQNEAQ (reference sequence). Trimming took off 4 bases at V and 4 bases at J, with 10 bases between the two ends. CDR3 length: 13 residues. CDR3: CASSSQPGTEAFF. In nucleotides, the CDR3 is TGTGCCAGCAGCTCCCAGCCGGGCACTGAAGCTTTCTTT.

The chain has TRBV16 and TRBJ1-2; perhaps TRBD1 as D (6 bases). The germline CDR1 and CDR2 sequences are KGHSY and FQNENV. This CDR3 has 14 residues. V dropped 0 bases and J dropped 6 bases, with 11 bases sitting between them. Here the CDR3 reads CASSQSTSGDGYTF. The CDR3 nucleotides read TGTGCCAGCAGCCAATCAACGTCAGGGGATGGCTACACCTTC.